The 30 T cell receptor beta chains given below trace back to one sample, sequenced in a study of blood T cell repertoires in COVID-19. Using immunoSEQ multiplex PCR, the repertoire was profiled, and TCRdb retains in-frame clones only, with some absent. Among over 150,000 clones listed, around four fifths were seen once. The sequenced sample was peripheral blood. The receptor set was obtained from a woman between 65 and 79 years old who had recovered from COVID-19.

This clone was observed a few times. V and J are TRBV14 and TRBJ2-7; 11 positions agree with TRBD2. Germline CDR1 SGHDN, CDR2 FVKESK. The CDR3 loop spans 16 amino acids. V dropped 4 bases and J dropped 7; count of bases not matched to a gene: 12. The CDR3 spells CASSPPRGLAGGEQYF. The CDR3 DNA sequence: TGTGCCAGCAGCCCTCCCCGAGGACTAGCGGGCGGGGAGCAGTACTTC.

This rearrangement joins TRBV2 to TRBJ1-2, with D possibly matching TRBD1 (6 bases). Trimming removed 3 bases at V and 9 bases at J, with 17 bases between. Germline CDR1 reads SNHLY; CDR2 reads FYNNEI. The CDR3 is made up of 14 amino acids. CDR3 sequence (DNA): TGTGCCAGCAGTGAGGAGGGGGGGCGAGGAAGCTACACCTTC. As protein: CASSEEGGRGSYTF.

The CDR3 sequence is CASSPRRGVGAEAFF. As DNA, the CDR3 is TGTGCCAGCTCACCAAGGAGGGGAGTCGGCGCTGAAGCTTTCTTT. The gene calls are TRBV18 and TRBJ1-1, with a possible D match to TRBD1 (5 bases). This CDR3 contains 15 residues. V lost 2 bases and J 6 bases, leaving 16 bases between the germline ends. Germline CDR1 and CDR2: KGHSH and LQKENI.

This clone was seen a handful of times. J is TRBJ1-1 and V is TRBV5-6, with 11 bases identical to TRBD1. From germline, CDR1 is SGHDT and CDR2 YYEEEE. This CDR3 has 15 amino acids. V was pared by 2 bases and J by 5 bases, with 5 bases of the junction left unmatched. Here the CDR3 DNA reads TGTGCCAGCAGCTTTGGCGGGACAGGGGGAACTGAAGCTTTCTTT. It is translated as CASSFGGTGGTEAFF.

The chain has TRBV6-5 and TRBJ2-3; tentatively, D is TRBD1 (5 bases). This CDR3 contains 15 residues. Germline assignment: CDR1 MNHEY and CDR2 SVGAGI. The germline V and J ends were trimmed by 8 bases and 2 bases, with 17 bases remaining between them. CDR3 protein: CASPTPQGLTDTQYF. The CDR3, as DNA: TGTGCCAGCCCCACCCCCCAGGGCCTCACAGATACGCAGTATTTT.

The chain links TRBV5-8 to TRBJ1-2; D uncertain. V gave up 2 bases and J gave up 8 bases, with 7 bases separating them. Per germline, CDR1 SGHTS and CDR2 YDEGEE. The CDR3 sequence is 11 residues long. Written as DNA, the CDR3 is TGTGCCAGCAGCTTCCACATGGGCTACACCTTC. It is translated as CASSFHMGYTF.

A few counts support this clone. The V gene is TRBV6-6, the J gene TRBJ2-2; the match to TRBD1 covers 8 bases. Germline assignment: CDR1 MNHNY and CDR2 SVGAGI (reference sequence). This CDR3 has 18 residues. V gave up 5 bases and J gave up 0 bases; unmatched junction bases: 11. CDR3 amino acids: CASSRPGGRVSNTGELFF. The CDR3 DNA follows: TGTGCCAGCAGTCGCCCAGGGGGCAGGGTCTCGAACACCGGGGAGCTGTTTTTT.

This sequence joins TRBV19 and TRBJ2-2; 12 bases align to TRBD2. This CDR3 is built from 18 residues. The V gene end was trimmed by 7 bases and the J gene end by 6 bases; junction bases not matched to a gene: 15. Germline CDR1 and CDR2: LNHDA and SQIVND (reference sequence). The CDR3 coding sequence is TGTGCCAGTATCCATTGGACGGGAGGACTAGCGGGACCCGGGGAGCTGTTTTTT. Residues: CASIHWTGGLAGPGELFF.

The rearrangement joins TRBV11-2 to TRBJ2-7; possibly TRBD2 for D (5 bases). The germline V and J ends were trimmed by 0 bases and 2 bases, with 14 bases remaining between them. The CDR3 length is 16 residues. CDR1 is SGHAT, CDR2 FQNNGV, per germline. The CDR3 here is CASSLDFPAAPYEQYF. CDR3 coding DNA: TGTGCCAGCAGCTTAGATTTCCCAGCGGCACCCTACGAGCAGTACTTC. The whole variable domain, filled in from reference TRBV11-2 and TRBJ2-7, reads EAGVAQSPRYKIIEKRQSVAFWCNPISGHATLYWYQQILGQGPKLLIQFQNNGVVDDSQLPKDRFSAERLKGVDSTLKIQPAKLEDSAVYLCASSLDFPAAPYEQYFGPGTRLTVT.

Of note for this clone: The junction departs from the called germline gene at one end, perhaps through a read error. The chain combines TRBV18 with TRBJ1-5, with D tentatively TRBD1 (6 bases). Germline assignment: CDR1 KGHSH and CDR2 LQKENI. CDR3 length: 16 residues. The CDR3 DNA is TGTGCCCGCTCGAACGGGGGGGCGGGGGCCTATCAGCCCCAGCATTTT. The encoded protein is CARSNGGAGAYQPQHF.

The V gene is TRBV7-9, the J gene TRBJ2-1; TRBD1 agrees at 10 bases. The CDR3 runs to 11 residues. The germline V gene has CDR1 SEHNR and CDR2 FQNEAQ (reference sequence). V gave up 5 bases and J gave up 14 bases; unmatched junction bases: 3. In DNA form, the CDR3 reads TGTGCCAGCAGCCGGGACAGGGGAGAGTTCTTC. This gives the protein CASSRDRGEFF.

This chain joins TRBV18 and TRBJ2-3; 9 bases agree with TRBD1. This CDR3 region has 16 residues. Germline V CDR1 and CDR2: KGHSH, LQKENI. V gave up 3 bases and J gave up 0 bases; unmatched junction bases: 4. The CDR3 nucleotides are TGTGCCAGCTCACCTCAGGGACAGGGTAGCACAGATACGCAGTATTTT. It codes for CASSPQGQGSTDTQYF.

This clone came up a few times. The CDR3, as DNA: TGTGCCAGCAGCTTAGAGGGGCGCCATGTTGAAGCTTTCTTT. This encodes CASSLEGRHVEAFF. The chain employs TRBV7-9 and TRBJ1-1; possibly TRBD1 for D (5 bases). The CDR3 loop spans 14 amino acids. Germline V gene lookup returns CDR1 SEHNR and CDR2 FQNEAQ (reference sequence). V lost 1 base to trimming and J lost 7 bases, with 13 bases between them.

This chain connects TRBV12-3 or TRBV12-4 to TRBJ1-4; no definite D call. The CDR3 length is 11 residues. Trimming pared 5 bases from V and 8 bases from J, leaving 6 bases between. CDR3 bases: TGTGCCAGCAGTACAAAAGAAAAACTGTTTTTT. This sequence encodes CASSTKEKLFF.

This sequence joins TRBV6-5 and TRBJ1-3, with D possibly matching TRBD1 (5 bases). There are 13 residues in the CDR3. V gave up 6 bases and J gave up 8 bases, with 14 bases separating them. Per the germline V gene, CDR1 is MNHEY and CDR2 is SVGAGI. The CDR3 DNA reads TGTGCCAGCAGGACGACGGGAGGGGACACCATATATTTT. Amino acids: CASRTTGGDTIYF.

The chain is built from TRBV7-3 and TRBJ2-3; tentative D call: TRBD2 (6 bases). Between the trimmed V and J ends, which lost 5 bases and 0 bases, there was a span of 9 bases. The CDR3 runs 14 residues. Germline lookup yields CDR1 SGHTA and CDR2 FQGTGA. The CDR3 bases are TGTGCCAGCAGCCTAGCGCCGAGCACAGATACGCAGTATTTT. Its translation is CASSLAPSTDTQYF.

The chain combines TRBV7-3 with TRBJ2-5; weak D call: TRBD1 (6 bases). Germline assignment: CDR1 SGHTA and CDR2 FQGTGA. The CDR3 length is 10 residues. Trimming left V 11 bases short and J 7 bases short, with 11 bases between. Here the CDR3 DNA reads TGTGCCGCGTTAGGGGGGACCCAGTACTTC. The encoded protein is CAALGGTQYF.

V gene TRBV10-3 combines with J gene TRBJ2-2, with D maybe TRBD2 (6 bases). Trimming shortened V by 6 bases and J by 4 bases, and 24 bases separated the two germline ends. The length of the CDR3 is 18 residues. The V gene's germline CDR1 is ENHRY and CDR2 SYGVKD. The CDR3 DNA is TGTGCCATCAGGCCGGTGGGAGGCGCCCCGTGGTGCACCGGGGAGCTGTTTTTT. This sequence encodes CAIRPVGGAPWCTGELFF.

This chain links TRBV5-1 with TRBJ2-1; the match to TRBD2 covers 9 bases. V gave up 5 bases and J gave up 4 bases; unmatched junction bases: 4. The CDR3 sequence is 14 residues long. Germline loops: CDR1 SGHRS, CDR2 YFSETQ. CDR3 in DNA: TGCGCCAGCAGAATAGCGGGAGTGTACAATGAGCAGTTCTTC. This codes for CASRIAGVYNEQFF. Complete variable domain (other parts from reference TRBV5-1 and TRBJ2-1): KAGVTQTPRYLIKTRGQQVTLSCSPISGHRSVSWYQQTPGQGLQFLFEYFSETQRNKGNFPGRFSGRQFSNSRSEMNVSTLELGDSALYLCASRIAGVYNEQFFGPGTRLTVL.

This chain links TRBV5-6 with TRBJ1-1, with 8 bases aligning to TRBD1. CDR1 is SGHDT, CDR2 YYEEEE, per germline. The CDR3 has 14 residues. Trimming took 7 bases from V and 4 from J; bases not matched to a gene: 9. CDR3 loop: CASGTSGGPTEAFF. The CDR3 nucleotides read TGTGCCAGCGGAACCTCAGGGGGCCCCACTGAAGCTTTCTTT.

CDR3 in amino acids: CASSPDRGRVQPQHF. Written as DNA, the CDR3 is TGTGCCAGCTCACCGGACAGGGGGCGGGTACAGCCCCAGCATTTT. The chain recombines TRBV18 with TRBJ1-5, with 11 bases that match TRBD1. With 3 bases clipped from V and 7 bases from J, the junction kept 5 bases outside the gene matches. There are 15 residues in the CDR3. Germline assignment: CDR1 KGHSH and CDR2 LQKENI.

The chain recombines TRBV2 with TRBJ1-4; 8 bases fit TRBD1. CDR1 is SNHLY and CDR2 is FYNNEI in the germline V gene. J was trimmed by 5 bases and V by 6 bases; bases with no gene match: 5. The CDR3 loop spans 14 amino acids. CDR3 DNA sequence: TGTGCCAGCAGCCGGGACAGGTGGAATGAAAAACTGTTTTTT. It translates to CASSRDRWNEKLFF. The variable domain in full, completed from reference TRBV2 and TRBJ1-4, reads EPEVTQTPSHQVTQMGQEVILRCVPISNHLYFYWYRQILGQKVEFLVSFYNNEISEKSEIFDDQFSVERPDGSNFTLKIRSTKLEDSAMYFCASSRDRWNEKLFFGSGTQLSVL.

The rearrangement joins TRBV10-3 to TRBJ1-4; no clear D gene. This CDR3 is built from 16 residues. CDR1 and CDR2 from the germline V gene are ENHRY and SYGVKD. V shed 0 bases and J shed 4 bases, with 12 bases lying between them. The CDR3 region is CAISESAGRYNEKLFF. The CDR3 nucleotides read TGTGCCATCAGTGAGTCCGCGGGCCGCTATAATGAAAAACTGTTTTTT.

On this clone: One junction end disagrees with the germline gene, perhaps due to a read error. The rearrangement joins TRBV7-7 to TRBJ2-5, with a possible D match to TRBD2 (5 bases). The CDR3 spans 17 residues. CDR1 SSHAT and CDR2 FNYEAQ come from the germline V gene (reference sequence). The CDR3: CASSLAQFVAGQETQYF. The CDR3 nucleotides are TGTGCTAGCAGCTTAGCGCAGTTCGTGGCAGGCCAAGAGACCCAGTACTTC. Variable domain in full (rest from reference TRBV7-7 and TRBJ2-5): GAGVSQSPRYKVTKRGQDVTLRCDPISSHATLYWYQQALGQGPEFLTYFNYEAQPDKSGLPSDRFSAERPEGSISTLTIQRTEQRDSAMYRCASSLAQFVAGQETQYFGPGTRLLVL.

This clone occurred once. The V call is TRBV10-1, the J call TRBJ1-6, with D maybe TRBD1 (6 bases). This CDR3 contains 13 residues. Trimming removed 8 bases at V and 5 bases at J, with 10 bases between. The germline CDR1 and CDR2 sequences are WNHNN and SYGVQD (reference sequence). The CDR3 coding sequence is TGCGCCAGCCGGACAGCCGATAATTCACCCCTCCACTTT. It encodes CASRTADNSPLHF.

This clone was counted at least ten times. CDR3 residues: CASSPITGASGNTIYF. The CDR3 nucleotides are TGTGCCAGCTCACCGATCACAGGTGCCTCTGGAAACACCATATATTTT. The chain carries TRBV18 and TRBJ1-3, with D perhaps TRBD1 (5 bases). V was cut by 3 bases and J by 0 bases, with 12 bases left in between. This CDR3 has 16 amino acids. Looked up from germline, CDR1 is KGHSH and CDR2 is LQKENI. Together with reference TRBV18 and TRBJ1-3, the CDR3 gives the full variable domain: NAGVMQNPRHLVRRRGQEARLRCSPMKGHSHVYWYRQLPEEGLKFMVYLQKENIIDESGMPKERFSAEFPKEGPSILRIQQVVRGDSAAYFCASSPITGASGNTIYFGEGSWLTVV.

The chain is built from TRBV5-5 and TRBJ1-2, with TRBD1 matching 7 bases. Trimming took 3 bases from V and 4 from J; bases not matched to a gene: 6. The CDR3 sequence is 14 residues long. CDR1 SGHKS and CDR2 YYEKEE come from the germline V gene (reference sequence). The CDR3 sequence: CASSSTGSSYGYTF. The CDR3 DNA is TGTGCCAGCAGCTCGACAGGGAGTAGCTATGGCTACACCTTC.

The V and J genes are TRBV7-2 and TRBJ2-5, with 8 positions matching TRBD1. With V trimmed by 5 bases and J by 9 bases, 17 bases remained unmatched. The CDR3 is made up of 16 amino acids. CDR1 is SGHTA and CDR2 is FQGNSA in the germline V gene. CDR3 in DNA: TGTGCCAGCAGCCTACAGGGGGGTAGCCGCCGTAGGGCCCAGTACTTC. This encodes CASSLQGGSRRRAQYF.

The CDR3 DNA reads TGTGCCAGCAGCCCTTATAGCAATCAGCCCCAGCATTTT. Its protein is CASSPYSNQPQHF. The rearrangement links TRBV27 to TRBJ1-5, with D uncertain. Germline V gene sequence: CDR1 MNHEY, CDR2 SMNVEV (reference sequence). With 6 bases removed from V and 0 bases from J, the gap between germline ends came to 6 bases. The CDR3 is 13 residues long.

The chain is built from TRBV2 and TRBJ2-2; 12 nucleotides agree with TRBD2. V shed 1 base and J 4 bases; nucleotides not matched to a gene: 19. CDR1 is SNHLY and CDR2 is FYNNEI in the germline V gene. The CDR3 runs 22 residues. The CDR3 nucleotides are TGTGCCAGCAGTGAAGGGTGGAGCCCGACTAGCGGGAGAATCCGGGGCACCGGGGAGCTGTTTTTT. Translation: CASSEGWSPTSGRIRGTGELFF. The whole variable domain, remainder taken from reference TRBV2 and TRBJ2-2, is EPEVTQTPSHQVTQMGQEVILRCVPISNHLYFYWYRQILGQKVEFLVSFYNNEISEKSEIFDDQFSVERPDGSNFTLKIRSTKLEDSAMYFCASSEGWSPTSGRIRGTGELFFGEGSRLTVL.